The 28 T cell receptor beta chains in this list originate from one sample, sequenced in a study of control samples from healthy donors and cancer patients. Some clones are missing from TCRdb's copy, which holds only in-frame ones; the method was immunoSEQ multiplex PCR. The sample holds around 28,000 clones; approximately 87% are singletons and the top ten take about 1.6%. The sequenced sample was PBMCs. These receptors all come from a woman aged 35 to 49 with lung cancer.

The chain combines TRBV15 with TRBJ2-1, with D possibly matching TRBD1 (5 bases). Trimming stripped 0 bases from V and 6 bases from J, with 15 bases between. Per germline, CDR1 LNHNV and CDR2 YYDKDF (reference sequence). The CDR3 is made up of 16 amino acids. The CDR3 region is CATSRDPGSASNEQFF. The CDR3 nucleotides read TGTGCCACCAGCAGAGATCCAGGGTCCGCGAGCAATGAGCAGTTCTTC. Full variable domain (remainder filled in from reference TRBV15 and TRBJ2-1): DAMVIQNPRYQVTQFGKPVTLSCSQTLNHNVMYWYQQKSSQAPKLLFHYYDKDFNNEADTPDNFQSRRPNTSFCFLDIRSPGLGDTAMYLCATSRDPGSASNEQFFGPGTRLTVL.

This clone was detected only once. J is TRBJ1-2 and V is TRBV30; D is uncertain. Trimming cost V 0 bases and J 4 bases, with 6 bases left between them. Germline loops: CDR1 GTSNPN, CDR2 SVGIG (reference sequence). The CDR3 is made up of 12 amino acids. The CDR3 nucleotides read TGTGCCTGGAGTGTAACTCGCTATGGCTACACCTTC. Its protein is CAWSVTRYGYTF.

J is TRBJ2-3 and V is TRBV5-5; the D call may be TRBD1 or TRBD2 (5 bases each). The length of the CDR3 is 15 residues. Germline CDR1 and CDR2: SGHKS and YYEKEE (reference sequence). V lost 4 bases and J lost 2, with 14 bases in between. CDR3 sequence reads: CASSATGRDTDTQYF. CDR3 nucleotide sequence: TGTGCCAGCAGCGCCACGGGACGAGACACAGATACGCAGTATTTT.

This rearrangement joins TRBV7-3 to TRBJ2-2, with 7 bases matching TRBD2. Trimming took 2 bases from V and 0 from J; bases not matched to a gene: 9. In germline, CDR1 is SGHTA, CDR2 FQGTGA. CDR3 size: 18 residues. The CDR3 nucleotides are TGTGCCAGCAGCTTATCCCCGCGCGGGGGAGCGAACACCGGGGAGCTGTTTTTT. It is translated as CASSLSPRGGANTGELFF.

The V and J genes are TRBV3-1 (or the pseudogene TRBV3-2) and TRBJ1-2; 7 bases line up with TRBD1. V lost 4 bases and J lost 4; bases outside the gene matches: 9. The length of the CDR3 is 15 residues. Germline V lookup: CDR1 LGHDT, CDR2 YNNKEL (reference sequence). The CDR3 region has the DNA TGTGCCAGCAGCCTTTTGGACAGGACATCCTATGGCTACACCTTC. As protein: CASSLLDRTSYGYTF.

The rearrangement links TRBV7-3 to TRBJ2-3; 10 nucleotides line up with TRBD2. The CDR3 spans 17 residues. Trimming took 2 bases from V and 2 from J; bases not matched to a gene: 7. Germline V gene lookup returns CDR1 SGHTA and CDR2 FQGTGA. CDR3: CASSLGGSGGPTDTQYF. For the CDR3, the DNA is TGTGCCAGCAGCTTAGGCGGTAGCGGGGGGCCCACAGATACGCAGTATTTT.

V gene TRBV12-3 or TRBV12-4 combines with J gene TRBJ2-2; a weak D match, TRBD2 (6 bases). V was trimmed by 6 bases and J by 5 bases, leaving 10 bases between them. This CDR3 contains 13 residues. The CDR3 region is CASRPTSTGELFF. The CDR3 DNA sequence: TGTGCCAGCAGGCCGACTAGTACCGGGGAGCTGTTTTTT.

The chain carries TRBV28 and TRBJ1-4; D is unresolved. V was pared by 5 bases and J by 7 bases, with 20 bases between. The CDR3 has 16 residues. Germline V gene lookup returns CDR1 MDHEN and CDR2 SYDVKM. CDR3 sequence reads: CASSPSDEYRGEKLFF. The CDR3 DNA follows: TGTGCCAGCAGTCCGTCGGACGAATACCGGGGTGAAAAACTGTTTTTT.

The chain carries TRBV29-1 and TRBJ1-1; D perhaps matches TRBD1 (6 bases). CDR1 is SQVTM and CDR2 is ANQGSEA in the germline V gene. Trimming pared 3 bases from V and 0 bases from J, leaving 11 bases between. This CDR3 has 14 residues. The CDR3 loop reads CSVDGGVMNTEAFF. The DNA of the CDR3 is TGCAGCGTTGACGGGGGCGTCATGAACACTGAAGCTTTCTTT. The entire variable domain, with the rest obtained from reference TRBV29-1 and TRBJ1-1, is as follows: SAVISQKPSRDICQRGTSLTIQCQVDSQVTMMFWYRQQPGQSLTLIATANQGSEATYESGFVIDKFPISRPNLTFSTLTVSNMSPEDSSIYLCSVDGGVMNTEAFFGQGTRLTVV.

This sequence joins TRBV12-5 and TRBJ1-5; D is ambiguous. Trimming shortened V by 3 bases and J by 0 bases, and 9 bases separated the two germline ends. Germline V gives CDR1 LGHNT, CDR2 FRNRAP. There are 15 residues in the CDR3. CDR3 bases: TGTGCTAGTGGTTTTCCAGATCGTAGCAATCAGCCCCAGCATTTT. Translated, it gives CASGFPDRSNQPQHF.

CDR3 in DNA: TGTGCCAGCAGTTTATTTCGGGGCTCGGGATTCCGGGCTGAAGCTTTCTTT. Translating gives CASSLFRGSGFRAEAFF. The chain joins TRBV28 to TRBJ1-1; a possible D gene is TRBD1 (5 bases). V gave up 1 base and J gave up 6 bases, with 21 bases separating them. The CDR3 covers 17 residues. CDR1 and CDR2 (germline): MDHEN, SYDVKM.

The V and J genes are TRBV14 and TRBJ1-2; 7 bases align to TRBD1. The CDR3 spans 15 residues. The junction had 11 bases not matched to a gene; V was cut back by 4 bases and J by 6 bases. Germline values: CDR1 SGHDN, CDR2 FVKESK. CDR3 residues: CASSPRGAGMNGYTF. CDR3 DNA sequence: TGTGCCAGCAGCCCCAGGGGGGCAGGGATGAATGGCTACACCTTC. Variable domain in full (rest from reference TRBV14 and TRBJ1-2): EAGVTQFPSHSVIEKGQTVTLRCDPISGHDNLYWYRRVMGKEIKFLLHFVKESKQDESGMPNNRFLAERTGGTYSTLKVQPAELEDSGVYFCASSPRGAGMNGYTFGSGTRLTVV.

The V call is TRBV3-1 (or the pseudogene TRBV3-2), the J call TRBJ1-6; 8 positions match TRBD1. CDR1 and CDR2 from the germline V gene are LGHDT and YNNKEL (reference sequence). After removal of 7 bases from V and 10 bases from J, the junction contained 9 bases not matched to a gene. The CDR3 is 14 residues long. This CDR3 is CASNQGAQGSPLHF. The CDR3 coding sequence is TGTGCCAGCAACCAGGGGGCTCAGGGGTCACCCCTCCACTTT.

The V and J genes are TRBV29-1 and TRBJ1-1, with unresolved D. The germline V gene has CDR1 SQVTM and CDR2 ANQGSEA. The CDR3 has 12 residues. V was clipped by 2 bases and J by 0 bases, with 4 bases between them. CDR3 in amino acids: CSVEWLNTEAFF. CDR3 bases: TGCAGCGTTGAATGGTTGAACACTGAAGCTTTCTTT.

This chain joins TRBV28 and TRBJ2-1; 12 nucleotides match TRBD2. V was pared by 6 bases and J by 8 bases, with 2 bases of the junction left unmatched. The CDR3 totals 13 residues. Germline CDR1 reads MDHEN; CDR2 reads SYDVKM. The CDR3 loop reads CASRTSGGYEQFF. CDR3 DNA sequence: TGTGCCAGCAGGACTAGCGGGGGTTATGAGCAGTTCTTC.

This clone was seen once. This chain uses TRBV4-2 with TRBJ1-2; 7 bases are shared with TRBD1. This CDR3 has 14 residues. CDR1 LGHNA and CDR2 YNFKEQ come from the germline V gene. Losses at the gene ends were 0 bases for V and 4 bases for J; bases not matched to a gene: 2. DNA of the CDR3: TGTGCCAGCAGCCAAGATCAGGGGGTCTATGGCTACACCTTC. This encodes CASSQDQGVYGYTF.

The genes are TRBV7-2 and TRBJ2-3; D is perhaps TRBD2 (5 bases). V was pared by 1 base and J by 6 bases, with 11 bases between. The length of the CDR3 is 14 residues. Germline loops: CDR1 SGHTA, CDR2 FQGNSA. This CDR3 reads CASSLVGRGDTQYF. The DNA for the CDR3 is TGTGCCAGCAGCTTAGTCGGGCGAGGGGATACGCAGTATTTT.

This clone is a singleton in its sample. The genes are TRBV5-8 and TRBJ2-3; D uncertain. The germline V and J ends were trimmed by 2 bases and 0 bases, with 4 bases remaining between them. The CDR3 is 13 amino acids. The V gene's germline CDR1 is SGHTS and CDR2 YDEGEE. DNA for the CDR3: TGTGCCAGCAGCTTTGGTAGCACAGATACGCAGTATTTT. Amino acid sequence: CASSFGSTDTQYF.

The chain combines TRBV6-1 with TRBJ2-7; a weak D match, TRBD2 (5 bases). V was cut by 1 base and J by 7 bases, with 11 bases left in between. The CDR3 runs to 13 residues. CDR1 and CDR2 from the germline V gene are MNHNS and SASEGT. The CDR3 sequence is CASSEGAGGEQYF. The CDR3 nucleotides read TGTGCCAGCAGTGAAGGGGCTGGCGGGGAGCAGTACTTC.

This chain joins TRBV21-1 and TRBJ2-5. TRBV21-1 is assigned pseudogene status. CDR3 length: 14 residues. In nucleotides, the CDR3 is TGTGCCAGCAGCAAGGACGCAAGTAGGGAGACCCAGTACTTC. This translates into CASSKDASRETQYF.

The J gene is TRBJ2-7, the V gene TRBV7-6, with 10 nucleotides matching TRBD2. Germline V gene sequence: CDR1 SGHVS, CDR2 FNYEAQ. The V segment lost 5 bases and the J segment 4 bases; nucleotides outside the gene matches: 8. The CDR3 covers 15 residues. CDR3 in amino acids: CASSPQPSGGYEQYF. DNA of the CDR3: TGTGCCAGCAGCCCCCAACCTAGCGGGGGATACGAGCAGTACTTC.

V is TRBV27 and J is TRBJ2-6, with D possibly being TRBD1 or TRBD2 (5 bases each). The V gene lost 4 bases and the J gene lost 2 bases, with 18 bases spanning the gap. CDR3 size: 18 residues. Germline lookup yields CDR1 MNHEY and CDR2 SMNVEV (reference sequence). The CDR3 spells CASSSYRDGRAGANVLTF. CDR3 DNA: TGTGCCAGCAGTTCATACCGGGACGGTCGTGCTGGGGCCAACGTCCTGACTTTC.

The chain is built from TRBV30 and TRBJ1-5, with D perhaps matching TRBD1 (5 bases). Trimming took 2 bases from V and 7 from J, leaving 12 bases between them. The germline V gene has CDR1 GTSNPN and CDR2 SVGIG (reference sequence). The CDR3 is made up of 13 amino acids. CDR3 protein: CAWSTGPRQPQHF. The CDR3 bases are TGTGCCTGGAGTACAGGCCCAAGGCAGCCCCAGCATTTT.

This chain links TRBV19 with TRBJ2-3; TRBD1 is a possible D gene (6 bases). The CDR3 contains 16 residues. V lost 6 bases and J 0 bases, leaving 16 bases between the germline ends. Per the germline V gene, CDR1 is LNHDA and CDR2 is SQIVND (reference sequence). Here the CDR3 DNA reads TGTGCCAGTAGCCCCGGGACATTTACTAGCACAGATACGCAGTATTTT. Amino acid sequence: CASSPGTFTSTDTQYF.

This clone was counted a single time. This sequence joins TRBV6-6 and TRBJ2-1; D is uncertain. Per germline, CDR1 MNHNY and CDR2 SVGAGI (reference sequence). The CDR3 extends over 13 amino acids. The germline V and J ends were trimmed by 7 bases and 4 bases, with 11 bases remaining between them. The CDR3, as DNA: TGTGCCAGCACCGCGCCAGCTTACAATGAGCAGTTCTTC. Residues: CASTAPAYNEQFF.

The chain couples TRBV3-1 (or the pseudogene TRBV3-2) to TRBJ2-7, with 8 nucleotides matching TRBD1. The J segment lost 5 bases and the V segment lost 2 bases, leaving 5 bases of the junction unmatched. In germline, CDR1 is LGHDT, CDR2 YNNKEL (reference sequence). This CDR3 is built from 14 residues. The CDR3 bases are TGTGCCAGCAGCCAACTGGACAGGGATAACGAGCAGTACTTC. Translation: CASSQLDRDNEQYF.

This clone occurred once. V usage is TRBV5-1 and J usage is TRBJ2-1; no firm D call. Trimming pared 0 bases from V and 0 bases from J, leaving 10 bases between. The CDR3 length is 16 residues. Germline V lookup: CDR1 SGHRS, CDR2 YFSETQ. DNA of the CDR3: TGCGCCAGCAGCTTGGCCGCGGTCAGCTCCTACAATGAGCAGTTCTTC. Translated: CASSLAAVSSYNEQFF.

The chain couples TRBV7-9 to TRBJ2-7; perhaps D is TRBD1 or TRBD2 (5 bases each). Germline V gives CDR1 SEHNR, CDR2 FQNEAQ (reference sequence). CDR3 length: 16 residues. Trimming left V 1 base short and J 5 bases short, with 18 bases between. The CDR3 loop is CASSLVQIGRDHEQYF. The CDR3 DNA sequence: TGTGCCAGCAGCTTAGTGCAAATCGGCAGGGACCACGAGCAGTACTTC. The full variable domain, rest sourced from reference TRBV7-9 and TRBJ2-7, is DTGVSQNPRHKITKRGQNVTFRCDPISEHNRLYWYRQTLGQGPEFLTYFQNEAQLEKSRLLSDRFSAERPKGSFSTLEIQRTEQGDSAMYLCASSLVQIGRDHEQYFGPGTRLTVT.